Listed here are 20 T cell receptor beta chains from one sample, sequenced in a study of cytomegalovirus exposure and HLA in healthy donors. The PCR had 60 Vbeta and 13 Jbeta primers. The assay was immunoSEQ multiplex PCR, and TCRdb's table has in-frame clones only and misses some. This table holds around 180,000 clones, about 80% found once. Sequenced input: PBMCs. The receptor source for this set is a woman between 50 and 59 years old in good health and CMV-seronegative.

This clone occurred once. This chain connects TRBV7-9 to TRBJ1-1, with D uncertain. The CDR3 extends over 16 amino acids. Germline V gene lookup returns CDR1 SEHNR and CDR2 FQNEAQ (reference sequence). Deletions cut 6 bases from V and 0 bases from J, with 17 bases between. The CDR3 is CASSNVDGGLNTEAFF. The CDR3 nucleotides are TGTGCCAGCAGTAACGTAGACGGAGGATTGAACACTGAAGCTTTCTTT.

This rearrangement joins TRBV9 to TRBJ1-1; D gene ambiguous. The CDR3 totals 14 residues. Between the trimmed V and J ends, which lost 5 bases and 1 base, there was a span of 12 bases. Looked up from germline, CDR1 is SGDLS and CDR2 is YYNGEE. CDR3 DNA sequence: TGTGCCAGCAGTCAGACACGATCGAACACTGAAGCTTTCTTT. It specifies CASSQTRSNTEAFF.

The V gene is TRBV7-2, the J gene TRBJ2-1; 7 nucleotides line up with TRBD2. V gave up 5 bases and J gave up 7 bases; unmatched junction bases: 11. The germline V gene has CDR1 SGHTA and CDR2 FQGNSA. This CDR3 has 15 amino acids. The CDR3 reads CASSSDLTSTNEQFF. Here the CDR3 DNA reads TGTGCCAGCAGCAGTGACCTGACTAGCACGAATGAGCAGTTCTTC.

The V gene is TRBV5-1, the J gene TRBJ2-3; 8 bases are shared with TRBD1. Looked up from germline, CDR1 is SGHRS and CDR2 is YFSETQ. The CDR3 consists of 13 residues. V lost 3 bases to trimming and J lost 6 bases; unmatched junction nucleotides: 3. The CDR3 region is CASSSDRVDTQYF. DNA of the CDR3: TGCGCCAGCAGCTCGGACAGGGTTGATACGCAGTATTTT.

This clone appeared a few times. This rearrangement joins TRBV19 to TRBJ1-5, with TRBD1 as a possible D gene (5 bases). V was cut by 3 bases and J by 5 bases, with 14 bases left in between. Germline-derived CDR1 and CDR2 are LNHDA and SQIVND (reference sequence). This CDR3 comprises 15 residues. In DNA form, the CDR3 reads TGTGCCAGTAGTATTAGGTCAGGGCAAGATCAGCCCCAGCATTTT. Translated, it gives CASSIRSGQDQPQHF.

The chain recombines TRBV4-3 with TRBJ1-1; no definite D call. V lost 1 base, J lost 1 base, and 13 bases lay in between. This CDR3 is built from 16 residues. Germline V lookup: CDR1 LGHNA, CDR2 YSLEER. This chain's CDR3 is CASSQASVGRNTEAFF. The CDR3 DNA sequence: TGCGCCAGCAGCCAAGCCTCCGTGGGCAGGAACACTGAAGCTTTCTTT.

This chain links TRBV2 with TRBJ1-2; perhaps TRBD1 as D (6 bases). Germline V gene data show CDR1 as SNHLY and CDR2 as FYNNEI. V lost 9 bases and J 3 bases, leaving 26 bases between the germline ends. The CDR3 totals 17 residues. CDR3 in amino acids: CARQALTRDTNHYGYTF. The CDR3 DNA follows: TGTGCCAGACAAGCTTTGACCCGGGACACCAACCACTATGGCTACACCTTC.

The chain couples TRBV5-6 to TRBJ1-1; D is undetermined. The CDR3 has 15 amino acids. Trimming pared 1 base from V and 5 bases from J, leaving 15 bases between. Germline CDR1 and CDR2: SGHDT and YYEEEE. In DNA, the CDR3 is TGTGCCAGCAGCTTGTTTAGGGAGCCCCCAACTGAAGCTTTCTTT. Translated: CASSLFREPPTEAFF.

This clone has only one observation. The chain has TRBV5-1 and TRBJ1-1; D not certain. Looked up from germline, CDR1 is SGHRS and CDR2 is YFSETQ. The CDR3 is 13 residues long. V was clipped by 3 bases and J by 6 bases, with 12 bases between them. The CDR3 DNA sequence: TGCGCCAGCAGCTGGTCAGAAATCTCTGAAGCTTTCTTT. The encoded protein is CASSWSEISEAFF.

The chain carries TRBV19 and TRBJ2-2, with 8 positions matching TRBD1. The CDR3 totals 17 residues. V shed 3 bases and J 5 bases; nucleotides not matched to a gene: 11. CDR1 is LNHDA, CDR2 SQIVND, per germline (reference sequence). The CDR3, as DNA: TGTGCCAGTAGTATTCTGAGGATCACAGGGGGGACCGGGGAGCTGTTTTTT. Amino acid sequence: CASSILRITGGTGELFF.

Points on this clone: At one boundary the junction diverges from the germline segment, which might be a read error. J is TRBJ2-6 and V is TRBV4-1; perhaps TRBD1 as D (5 bases). Germline CDR1 MGHRA, CDR2 YSYEKL. This CDR3 is 16 amino acids long. This chain's CDR3 is CASSQDYVSGANGLTF. The CDR3 DNA follows: TGCGCCAGCAGCCAAGATTACGTCTCTGGGGCCAACGGCCTGACTTTC.

This rearrangement joins TRBV12-2 to TRBJ2-7; the D call TRBD2 from the table was never checked on the DNA. TRBV12-2 corresponds to a pseudogene. The CDR3 is made up of 18 amino acids. CDR3 sequence reads: CASRLGLAGGTIYYEQYF. The DNA of the CDR3 is TGTGCAAGTCGCTTAGGACTAGCGGGGGGGACAATTTACTACGAGCAGTACTTC.

The CDR3 here is CASSDTSIYEQYF. CDR3 DNA: TGTGCCAGCAGTGACACTAGCATCTACGAGCAGTACTTC. This rearrangement joins TRBV2 to TRBJ2-7, with D perhaps matching TRBD2 (6 bases). Trimming removed 3 bases from V and 3 bases from J, with 9 bases in between. The CDR3 covers 13 residues. CDR1 is SNHLY, CDR2 FYNNEI, per germline.

This clone has only one observation. The V gene is TRBV9, the J gene TRBJ2-6; D not certain. The V end lost 3 bases, the J end lost 0 bases, and 13 bases lay between the germline ends. This CDR3 spans 17 amino acids. The germline gives CDR1 SGDLS, CDR2 YYNGEE. DNA for the CDR3: TGTGCCAGCAGCGCATCGCCGGGTCGCTCTGGGGCCAACGTCCTGACTTTC. It specifies CASSASPGRSGANVLTF.

The V gene is TRBV6-6, the J gene TRBJ2-1, with D possibly being TRBD1 (6 bases). Germline CDR1 is MNHNY and CDR2 is SVGAGI (reference sequence). V was shortened by 6 bases and J by 10 bases, with 19 bases between the two germline ends. CDR3 length: 14 residues. The CDR3 sequence: CASSDHWKGDEQFF. The CDR3 nucleotides read TGTGCCAGCAGCGATCATTGGAAGGGGGACGAGCAGTTCTTC.

This chain links TRBV5-1 with TRBJ2-3; the D gene is possibly TRBD2 (5 bases). The V and J ends lost 2 bases and 1 base respectively, with 14 bases between them. Germline V gene data show CDR1 as SGHRS and CDR2 as YFSETQ. There are 16 residues in the CDR3. The DNA for the CDR3 is TGCGCCAGCAGCTTTAGACCGATCGGGGGCACAGATACGCAGTATTTT. It yields the protein CASSFRPIGGTDTQYF.

The CDR3 DNA reads as TGTGCCAGCAGCTTGAGGGGGATCCGGGAGACCCAGTACTTC. Protein: CASSLRGIRETQYF. The V call is TRBV13, the J call TRBJ2-5, with D perhaps matching TRBD1 (6 bases). From germline, CDR1 is PRHDT and CDR2 FYEKMQ (reference sequence). Trimming stripped 3 bases from V and 5 bases from J, with 13 bases between. The CDR3 is made up of 14 amino acids. Based on the CDR3 plus reference TRBV13 and TRBJ2-5, the full variable domain is AAGVIQSPRHLIKEKRETATLKCYPIPRHDTVYWYQQGPGQDPQFLISFYEKMQSDKGSIPDRFSAQQFSDYHSELNMSSLELGDSALYFCASSLRGIRETQYFGPGTRLLVL.

V is TRBV15 and J is TRBJ1-1, with no clear D. With 5 bases removed from V and 6 bases from J, the gap between germline ends came to 16 bases. In germline, CDR1 is LNHNV, CDR2 YYDKDF (reference sequence). The CDR3 extends over 14 amino acids. The CDR3 region is CATSPRGLDPEAFF. Here the CDR3 DNA reads TGTGCCACCAGCCCCCGCGGACTGGATCCTGAAGCTTTCTTT. The full variable domain, rest sourced from reference TRBV15 and TRBJ1-1, is DAMVIQNPRYQVTQFGKPVTLSCSQTLNHNVMYWYQQKSSQAPKLLFHYYDKDFNNEADTPDNFQSRRPNTSFCFLDIRSPGLGDTAMYLCATSPRGLDPEAFFGQGTRLTVV.

The chain is built from TRBV21-1 and TRBJ1-1; the table assigns TRBD1, which was not confirmed against the DNA. TRBV21-1 is annotated as a pseudogene. This CDR3 is 14 amino acids long. The CDR3 DNA reads as TGTGCCAGCAGTCCGACACGAATGAACACTGAAGCTTTCTTT. Its translation is CASSPTRMNTEAFF.

This clone has more than one count but fewer than ten. The chain combines TRBV4-3 with TRBJ1-2; 7 bases line up with TRBD1. The CDR3 sequence is 13 residues long. Germline V gives CDR1 LGHNA, CDR2 YSLEER. After removal of 4 bases from V and 10 bases from J, the junction contained 9 bases not matched to a gene. The CDR3 nucleotides are TGCGCCAGCAGCCCCGGGACAGAGACTCACTACACCTTC. Translation gives CASSPGTETHYTF.